The entry below describes one TCR beta chain. The antigen it recognizes is unknown. No base quality information exists; no much larger clone differs at one position. V is pruned by 7 bases and J by 1 base, leaving 6 bases of the junction without a gene match. The CDR3 starts with the cysteine, ends with the phenylalanine, and has 14 residues. The only DNA kept is the CDR3, 42 bases in frame from the first base. As encoded in the germline V gene (reference sequence), CDR1 is MNHEY while CDR2 is SMNVEV. The data were taken from a study of blood T cell repertoires in COVID-19 (dated by TCRdb to 2019 to 2021). Concerning the study at large: Collaborator samples came from the United States, Italy and Spain and covered acute and convalescent phases of COVID-19. The repertoires were made available in a free public database intended to serve as a resource for research on the immune response to SARS-CoV-2. Samples came from the ongoing ImmuneRACE study (first 160 participants) plus 1,254 subjects from 6 global collaborators. Nearly every sample came with metadata listing a de-identified subject ID, COVID-19 status, age in years and sex. Where HLA class I and class II types were available, the types were taken from metadata supplied by the sample provider, not from assay-based typing. Deeply sampled blood TCRbeta repertoires from subjects exposed to, actively infected with, or recovered from COVID-19 were included in the dataset. The prospective study material was composed of cDNA or gDNA derived from T cells, B-cell-depleted T cells, or PBMCs.

Each collaborating institution followed its own protocols to collect whole blood in K2EDTA tubes. For TCRbeta analysis, collaborator samples were shipped as frozen whole blood, as isolated PBMCs, or as DNA extracted from either sample type. The immunoSEQ Assay, a bias-controlled multiplex PCR, was used to amplify TCRbeta CDR3 regions from genomic DNA. Under the source paper's analysis protocol: Within the assay, amplification of reference gene primers was used to estimate how many nucleated cells each sample contained. To quantify the absolute abundance of each unique TCRbeta CDR3 rearrangement, sequence reads were collapsed and filtered. For each sample, productive Simpson clonality was calculated by taking the square root of Simpson's diversity index across productive rearrangements. The immuneACCESS repertoire file appears here via TCRdb, limited to in-frame rearrangements. These files lack a portion of the clones; in checked studies, under half of the deficit traces to unresolved V genes, and the cause of the others is not known. The D gene and trimming were derived from the DNA, and the V and J assignments and clone size from that table. The sample contains tens of thousands of clones, around nine tenths of them found a single time. The top ten clonotypes cover roughly 13% of the sample.

On the study overall, not on this receptor specifically: How much clinical and demographic metadata was included differed by source and by participant, and the metadata was provided uncurated.

The chain uses TRBV27 and TRBJ1-1, with 7 middle bases fitting TRBD1. The clonotype originates from a human donor in a cohort sampled during active COVID-19. The donor label of this sample is uncertain. Sequenced sample: peripheral blood. The DNA sequence follows: TGTGCCAGCACCTCGGGACAGACGAACACTGAAGCTTTCTTT. The encoded protein is CASTSGQTNTEAFF.